This is a list of T cell receptor beta chains from one sample in a study of T cells in localized non-small cell lung cancer. Assay: immunoSEQ multiplex PCR; the TCRdb copy retains only in-frame clones and omits some. Of roughly 16,000 clones listed, 85% are singletons. Material: peripheral blood, obtained before any cancer treatment. The source is a male donor older than 55 with stage I lung adenocarcinoma. CDR3s include the opening cysteine and the closing phenylalanine or tryptophan. Each record gives: V gene, J gene, D gene, clone size, CDR3 protein, CDR3 DNA. A D gene is named only where the DNA matches it firmly. Clone sizes are given selectively: once, few, many, or a class where the clone is expanded.

TRBV27	TRBJ2-1	-	-	CASSPRAYNEQFF	TGTGCCAGCAGCCCAAGAGCCTACAATGAGCAGTTCTTC
TRBV7-3	TRBJ2-3	-	-	CASSSGILADTQYF	TGTGCCAGCAGCTCCGGAATACTAGCTGATACGCAGTATTTT
TRBV18	TRBJ2-5	-	-	CASSPLGITKETQYF	TGTGCCAGCTCACCGTTAGGGATTACTAAAGAGACCCAGTACTTC
TRBV27	TRBJ2-5	TRBD1	few	CASSLEGTGTGGTQYF	TGTGCCAGCAGTTTGGAGGGGACAGGGACGGGGGGGACCCAGTACTTC
TRBV30	TRBJ2-6	-	-	CAVGHQPYSGANVLTF	TGTGCCGTGGGACACCAGCCCTACTCTGGGGCCAACGTCCTGACTTTC
TRBV7-9	TRBJ2-5	TRBD2	-	CASSRKGLAGQETQYF	TGTGCCAGCAGCCGGAAGGGCCTAGCGGGACAAGAGACCCAGTACTTC
TRBV30	TRBJ1-1	-	few	CAWSVLDTEAFF	TGTGCCTGGAGTGTACTGGACACTGAAGCTTTCTTT
TRBV2	TRBJ1-1	TRBD1	-	CATAMGQGTIEAFF	TGTGCCACCGCAATGGGACAGGGAACGATTGAAGCTTTCTTT
TRBV5-6	TRBJ2-7	-	-	CASRDGQLHSYEQYF	TGTGCCAGCAGGGACGGACAATTACACAGCTACGAGCAGTACTTC
TRBV19	TRBJ2-2	-	-	CASSIRVTGELFF	TGTGCCAGTAGTATCAGGGTGACGGGGGAGCTGTTTTTT
TRBV28	TRBJ2-1	-	once	CASSFRFSYNEQFF	TGTGCCAGCAGTTTCCGGTTCTCCTACAATGAGCAGTTCTTC
TRBV2	TRBJ2-7	TRBD1	-	CASRATGVSEQYF	TGTGCCAGCAGGGCCACAGGGGTGTCCGAGCAGTACTTC
TRBV7-2	TRBJ2-5	-	-	CASSLGQQETQYF	TGTGCCAGCAGCCTCGGACAGCAAGAGACCCAGTACTTC
TRBV4-3	TRBJ1-6	-	-	CASSTQDYNSPLHF	TGCGCCAGCAGCACACAGGACTATAATTCACCCCTCCACTTT
TRBV7-7	TRBJ2-3	-	-	CASSFRVPDTQYF	TGTGCTAGCAGCTTTCGGGTCCCAGATACGCAGTATTTT
TRBV18	TRBJ1-1	-	-	CASSTDGGVSTEAFF	TGTGCCAGCTCCACCGATGGGGGGGTGAGCACTGAAGCTTTCTTT
TRBV6-5	TRBJ1-5	-	once	CASTPGLGGQPQHF	TGTGCCAGCACCCCCGGGCTCGGAGGACAGCCCCAGCATTTT
TRBV2	TRBJ1-2	TRBD1	-	CASSETGVYGYTF	TGTGCCAGCAGTGAGACAGGGGTCTATGGCTACACCTTC
TRBV7-2	TRBJ2-1	-	-	CASSLNRLSGSSYNEQFF	TGTGCCAGCAGCTTAAACAGGTTGAGTGGAAGCTCCTACAATGAGCAGTTCTTC
TRBV11-2	TRBJ2-4	-	-	CASSLGAAEGIQYF	TGTGCCAGCAGCTTAGGAGCTGCGGAGGGCATTCAGTACTTC
TRBV7-6	TRBJ2-7	TRBD2	-	CASSFSGGDGEQYF	TGTGCCAGCAGCTTTTCCGGGGGGGATGGCGAGCAGTACTTC
TRBV2	TRBJ2-7	-	once	CASSGEYEQYF	TGTGCCAGCAGCGGAGAATACGAGCAGTACTTC
TRBV6-1	TRBJ1-1	TRBD1	-	CASSERTGGPEAFF	TGTGCCAGCAGTGAAAGGACAGGGGGCCCTGAAGCTTTCTTT
TRBV6-1	TRBJ2-1	TRBD1	-	CACQGDSGYEQFF	TGTGCCTGCCAGGGGGACAGTGGGTATGAGCAGTTCTTC
TRBV28	TRBJ2-7	-	-	CASSDRRGEQYF	TGTGCCAGCAGCGACCGAAGGGGTGAGCAGTACTTC
TRBV28	TRBJ1-1	-	-	CASSQGGSGFLNTEAFF	TGTGCCAGCAGTCAAGGGGGTTCTGGTTTTCTGAACACTGAAGCTTTCTTT
TRBV4-3	TRBJ1-3	TRBD1	-	CASSQGYKGAAGNTIYF	TGCGCCAGCAGCCAAGGTTATAAGGGGGCAGCTGGAAACACCATATATTTT
TRBV6-6	TRBJ1-1	-	-	CASRLKGGSLNTEAFF	TGTGCCAGCCGCCTCAAGGGGGGCAGCCTGAACACTGAAGCTTTCTTT
TRBV28	TRBJ2-1	-	-	CASTYGGRLTYNEQFF	TGTGCCAGCACTTATGGGGGGCGACTTACCTACAATGAGCAGTTCTTC
TRBV29-1	TRBJ2-7	-	-	CSGGTSGEQYF	TGCAGCGGCGGGACTTCGGGCGAGCAGTACTTC
TRBV2	TRBJ1-5	TRBD1	few	CASSEAGTGYAQPQHF	TGTGCCAGCAGTGAAGCAGGGACAGGGTATGCGCAGCCCCAGCATTTT
TRBV19	TRBJ2-2	TRBD1	-	CASSIPDRGLLTGELFF	TGTGCCAGTAGTATCCCGGACAGGGGCCTCTTAACCGGGGAGCTGTTTTTT
TRBV6-5	TRBJ2-5	-	-	CASSYTAGQETQYF	TGTGCCAGCAGTTACACGGCGGGGCAAGAGACCCAGTACTTC
TRBV10-2	TRBJ1-2	-	once	CASSFVADTTNYGYTF	TGCGCCAGCAGTTTTGTGGCGGACACAACTAACTATGGCTACACCTTC
TRBV2	TRBJ1-5	-	-	CASSDRGGNQPQHF	TGTGCCAGCAGTGACAGGGGAGGGAATCAGCCCCAGCATTTT
TRBV4-1	TRBJ2-5	-	-	CASSQTETYQETQYF	TGCGCCAGCAGCCAAACGGAGACATACCAAGAGACCCAGTACTTC
TRBV29-1	TRBJ1-2	-	-	CSVGVGDNYGYTF	TGCAGCGTCGGAGTAGGGGATAACTATGGCTACACCTTC
TRBV27	TRBJ2-5	TRBD2	-	CASSFYAGGPETQYF	TGTGCCAGCAGTTTCTATGCGGGAGGGCCTGAGACCCAGTACTTC
TRBV19	TRBJ2-5	-	-	CASSILGETQYF	TGTGCCAGTAGTATTCTGGGGGAGACCCAGTACTTC
TRBV7-9	TRBJ1-1	-	once	CASSPGWPPAEAFF	TGTGCCAGCAGCCCTGGATGGCCCCCCGCTGAAGCTTTCTTT
TRBV10-3	TRBJ1-1	-	once	CAISESLLNTEAFF	TGTGCCATCAGTGAGTCCCTGCTGAACACTGAAGCTTTCTTT
TRBV19	TRBJ2-3	TRBD1	-	CASSTTGGPSTDTQYF	TGTGCCAGTAGTACTACAGGGGGCCCCAGCACAGATACGCAGTATTTT
TRBV5-4	TRBJ1-1	-	-	CASSQFTGLATEAFF	TGTGCCAGCAGCCAGTTTACAGGGTTGGCCACTGAAGCTTTCTTT
TRBV5-4	TRBJ1-1	TRBD1	-	CASSPGGWNTEAFF	TGTGCCAGCAGCCCAGGGGGCTGGAACACTGAAGCTTTCTTT
TRBV7-8	TRBJ2-3	TRBD2	-	CASSHPTSGGADTQYF	TGTGCCAGCAGCCACCCGACTAGCGGGGGGGCGGATACGCAGTATTTT
TRBV7-9	TRBJ2-3	-	-	CASSHPITDTQYF	TGTGCCAGCAGCCACCCGATCACAGATACGCAGTATTTT
TRBV4-1	TRBJ1-1	-	-	CASSQESREGTEAFF	TGCGCCAGCAGCCAAGAGTCCAGGGAGGGGACTGAAGCTTTCTTT
TRBV5-1	TRBJ2-5	-	few	CASSLGGREEETQYF	TGCGCCAGCAGCTTGGGCGGCAGGGAGGAAGAGACCCAGTACTTC
TRBV4-2	TRBJ2-1	TRBD2	-	CASSPRGTSGSSYNEQFF	TGTGCCAGCAGCCCCAGGGGAACTAGCGGGAGCTCCTACAATGAGCAGTTCTTC
TRBV11-2	TRBJ1-6	TRBD1	once	CASSLGARGQSPLHF	TGTGCCAGCAGCTTAGGGGCCAGGGGGCAATCACCCCTCCACTTT
TRBV6-1	TRBJ1-4	TRBD1	-	CASSEAPVGQGYEKLFF	TGTGCCAGCAGTGAAGCCCCCGTGGGACAGGGATACGAAAAACTGTTTTTT
TRBV4-3	TRBJ1-1	TRBD1	-	CASSRGTGVNTEAFF	TGCGCCAGCAGCCGAGGGACAGGCGTGAACACTGAAGCTTTCTTT
TRBV7-9	TRBJ2-3	-	-	CASSLGTGLDTQYF	TGTGCCAGCAGCTTAGGCACAGGGTTAGATACGCAGTATTTT
TRBV11-2	TRBJ2-5	TRBD1	once	CASMGQGALETQYF	TGTGCCAGCATGGGACAGGGGGCTTTAGAGACCCAGTACTTC
TRBV6-6	TRBJ2-3	-	-	CASSYSSAGVTDTQYF	TGTGCCAGCAGTTACTCGTCAGCGGGTGTCACAGATACGCAGTATTTT
TRBV30	TRBJ1-1	TRBD1	-	CASYRGTEAFF	TGTGCCTCCTACAGGGGAACTGAAGCTTTCTTT
TRBV7-2	TRBJ2-7	TRBD1	-	CASSRDSSYEQYF	TGTGCCAGCAGCCGGGACAGCTCCTACGAGCAGTACTTC
TRBV5-6	TRBJ1-5	-	-	CASSLGPNDQPQHF	TGTGCCAGCAGCTTGGGGCCTAATGATCAGCCCCAGCATTTT
TRBV19	TRBJ1-5	TRBD1	-	CASSIGTGAQPQHF	TGTGCCAGTAGTATCGGGACAGGAGCTCAGCCCCAGCATTTT